This T cell receptor (beta chain) was identified during a study of shared clonotypes between healthy human individuals. Turning to the study itself: Aged between 18 and 49, the donors were a couple of women and a few men. The study, taken as a whole, reports: Sequencing of the sorted subsets was shown by rarefaction to be incomplete despite large depth. Owing to a small donor count, the genetic and exposure-history diversity represented was limited.

V shed 5 bases, J shed 4 bases, and the junction held 3 bases outside the gene matches. The CDR3 is made up of 13 amino acids. CDR1 and CDR2 from the germline V gene are SGHTA and FQGNSA. On this clone: As yet, its antigen is unknown.

Memory CD4+ cells were the fraction left after CD45RA+ naive selection. Method: immunoSEQ multiplex PCR; TCRdb's copy keeps in-frame clones and lacks some. The sample has a few million clones, roughly 95% seen once. The sample was naive CD4+ T cells sorted from blood. The subset here: CD45RA+ positively selected. The chain has TRBV7-2 and TRBJ2-5, with 8 nucleotides matching TRBD1. The sequence was obtained from a man younger than 35 in good health. The CDR3, as DNA: TGTGCCAGCAGCATTGGACAGGGAGAGACCCAGTACTTC. The encoded protein is CASSIGQGETQYF.